The source of this T cell receptor beta chain is a study of glioma-infiltrating T cells after dendritic cell vaccination. Across the study: Dendritic cell vaccine was injected intradermally three times, biweekly.

Time point indicated: after dendritic cell vaccination, including at tumor progression/relapse. Isocitrate dehydrogenase mutation was absent in all glioblastoma patients. Primers: 60 V beta forward and 13 J beta reverse. TCRdb's copy holds only in-frame clones and misses some; the assay was immunoSEQ multiplex PCR. The data show tens of thousands of clones, with about 85% seen just once and over 6.5% held by the top ten. Material: blood, obtained after dendritic cell vaccination. The sequence was collected from a human donor with glioblastoma.

CDR3 residues: CASSSGGTSTDTQYF. The CDR3, as DNA: TGTGCCAGCAGTTCCGGGGGGACTAGCACAGATACGCAGTATTTT. V usage is TRBV28 and J usage is TRBJ2-3; 7 bases are shared with TRBD2. Germline CDR1 and CDR2: MDHEN and SYDVKM. The CDR3 runs 15 residues. Losses at the gene ends were 4 bases for V and 0 bases for J; bases not matched to a gene: 4.